What follows describes a single T cell receptor beta chain. Its matching antigen is unknown. This sample is part of a study of cytomegalovirus exposure and HLA in healthy donors. Study in general: Some 87 million unique TCRs from HLA-typed donors were held in an early release of data.

The PCR was carried out with 60 Vbeta primers and 13 Jbeta primers. Sequenced by immunoSEQ multiplex PCR; TCRdb stores in-frame clones only, minus some. This table has roughly 200,000 clones, around 77% appearing once. Unrecorded immune exposure was likely among donors, who were nominally healthy when sampled. V dropped 3 bases and J dropped 2 bases, with 11 bases sitting between them. CDR3 length: 14 residues. Germline CDR1 and CDR2: LNHDA and SQIVND (reference sequence). Study-wide findings and caveats: Reportedly, cytomegalovirus status was diagnosed with high sensitivity and specificity. Follow-up analysis later connected one missense variant in DCLRE1C with trimming of TCR beta V- and J-genes.

This receptor was identified in a woman in her twenties or thirties in good health and CMV-seronegative. V gene TRBV19 combines with J gene TRBJ2-7; D is perhaps TRBD2 (6 bases). Sequences were obtained from PBMCs. DNA for the CDR3: TGTGCCAGTAGTATGGCCGGCGGGGCCTACGAGCAGTACTTC. Its translation: CASSMAGGAYEQYF. The full variable domain, in which reference TRBV19 and TRBJ2-7 provide the parts outside the CDR3, is DGGITQSPKYLFRKEGQNVTLSCEQNLNHDAMYWYRQDPGQGLRLIYYSQIVNDFQKGDIAEGYSVSREKKESFPLTVTSAQKNPTAFYLCASSMAGGAYEQYFGPGTRLTVT.